Shown below are 10 T cell receptor beta chains from a single sample sequenced in a study of CD8 T cells in ankylosing spondylitis. Via MiXCR, TCRdb re-called the 5' RACE reads, giving one row per CDR3 protein. The data show about 150,000 distinct CDR3 sequences, under 35% seen once. Sequencing was done on a sample of synovial fluid, either unsorted or a sorted T cell fraction (not recorded which). These receptors were collected from a male donor with ankylosing spondylitis.

The chain couples TRBV20-1 to TRBJ2-1; 9 bases align to TRBD2. The CDR3 is made up of 14 amino acids. Losses at the gene ends were 4 bases for V and 5 bases for J; bases not matched to a gene: 6. The germline V gene encodes CDR1 DFQATT and CDR2 SNEGSKA (reference sequence). The CDR3 sequence: CSANRASGNNEQFF. CDR3 in DNA: TGCAGTGCTAACCGGGCTAGCGGGAACAATGAGCAGTTCTTC.

This clonotype has a count of ten or more. V usage is TRBV7-9 and J usage is TRBJ2-7; D gene ambiguous. The ends were cut back, 1 base at V and 2 bases at J, with 9 bases in the middle. The CDR3 extends over 14 amino acids. Germline CDR1 reads SEHNR; CDR2 reads FQNEAQ (reference sequence). The CDR3 loop reads CASSLDRTTYEQYF. CDR3 sequence (DNA): TGTGCCAGCAGCTTAGATAGAACAACCTACGAGCAGTACTTC.

The CDR3 DNA is TGTGCCAGCAGTTACGGGGGTTCGGCGGGGGGGCACAATGAGCAGTTCTTC. Protein product: CASSYGGSAGGHNEQFF. The rearrangement links TRBV6-5 to TRBJ2-1; 9 nucleotides align to TRBD2. The CDR3 has 17 residues. The germline gives CDR1 MNHEY, CDR2 SVGAGI. J gave up 5 bases and V 2 bases, and 10 bases lay outside the gene matches.

This clonotype was seen many times. The CDR3 reads CASRSLAEENTGELFF. In nucleotides, the CDR3 is TGCGCCAGCAGGTCTCTAGCGGAGGAGAACACCGGGGAGCTGTTTTTT. The rearrangement joins TRBV5-1 to TRBJ2-2; 7 bases line up with TRBD2. This CDR3 has 16 residues. CDR1 and CDR2 from the germline V gene are SGHRS and YFSETQ. V lost 5 bases and J lost 1; bases outside the gene matches: 8.

CDR3 loop: CSVEVPGELFF. For the CDR3, the DNA is TGCAGCGTTGAAGTGCCCGGGGAGCTGTTTTTT. This rearrangement joins TRBV29-1 to TRBJ2-2; D unclear. CDR1 is SQVTM, CDR2 ANQGSEA, per germline. The CDR3 consists of 11 residues. The V end was cut by 1 base, the J end by 6 bases, with 3 bases between.

This clonotype was detected only a few times. V gene TRBV20-1 combines with J gene TRBJ2-7, with 11 bases that match TRBD2. Trimming at V came to 0 bases and at J to 3 bases, leaving 4 bases not matched to a gene. From germline, CDR1 is DFQATT and CDR2 SNEGSKA (reference sequence). The CDR3 covers 15 residues. Here the CDR3 reads CSARDPTSGVYEQYF. The DNA for the CDR3 is TGCAGTGCTAGAGATCCGACTAGCGGGGTCTACGAGCAGTACTTC.

This clonotype was detected many times. The rearrangement uses TRBV9 and TRBJ2-2; D may match TRBD1 or TRBD2 (5 bases each). The V gene lost 0 bases and the J gene lost 7 bases, with 7 bases spanning the gap. CDR1 is SGDLS and CDR2 is YYNGEE in the germline V gene. CDR3 length: 13 residues. CDR3: CASSVGGDGELFF. The CDR3, as DNA: TGTGCCAGCAGCGTAGGAGGGGACGGGGAGCTGTTTTTT.

The chain carries TRBV7-2 and TRBJ1-1; D possibly corresponds to TRBD1 (6 bases). Per germline, CDR1 SGHTA and CDR2 FQGNSA. CDR3 length: 15 residues. V shed 4 bases and J shed 4 bases, with 16 bases lying between them. In DNA form, the CDR3 reads TGTGCCAGCAGCTCGGTCGACAGGCCCCGCACTGAAGCTTTCTTT. Its translation: CASSSVDRPRTEAFF.

This clonotype showed up just a few times. The V gene is TRBV12-3 or TRBV12-4, the J gene TRBJ1-2; D possibly corresponds to TRBD1 (6 bases). This CDR3 has 14 residues. Deletions cut 5 bases from V and 4 bases from J, with 14 bases between. CDR3 DNA: TGTGCCAGCAGTGCGGACAGCGGGGGCTATGGCTACACCTTC. As protein: CASSADSGGYGYTF.

The chain joins TRBV6-1 to TRBJ1-1; no definite D call. Germline CDR1 is MNHNS and CDR2 is SASEGT. With 6 bases removed from V and 2 bases from J, the gap between germline ends came to 10 bases. The CDR3 totals 13 residues. The CDR3 nucleotides are TGTGCCAGCAGAGTACAAGGAAACACTGAAGCTTTCTTT. Translation gives CASRVQGNTEAFF.